This TCR beta chain stems from a study of T cell repertoires in cytomegalovirus infection. To note about this clonotype: Antigen unknown.

MiXCR, applied by TCRdb to the reads, yields one record per CDR3 protein. The sample includes around 570,000 distinct CDR3 sequences, around 40% of them seen just once. CDR1 is MNHEY and CDR2 is SVGEGT in the germline V gene. This CDR3 has 13 residues. V was pared by 6 bases and J by 4 bases, with 12 bases between. The sequence derives from a human donor in good health (CMV status not recorded). Some clones in this sample may be carry-over from other donors' samples. The specimen was cultured PBMCs, collected from culture after CMV antigen stimulation. This sequence joins TRBV6-2 or TRBV6-3 and TRBJ1-1, with D possibly being TRBD1 (6 bases). Written as DNA, the CDR3 is TGTGCCAGCAGAGGGGGGTACGTCACTGAAGCTTTCTTT. Its protein is CASRGGYVTEAFF.